One and the same sample provided the 4 T cell receptor beta chains below, sequenced in a study of T cell responses to AZD1222 COVID-19 vaccine. Profiling relied on immunoSEQ multiplex PCR, and the TCRdb table lists in-frame clones only, not all of them. The sample includes some 150,000 clones, 90% to 95% of them seen just once. This sample comprised peripheral blood, obtained on day 0 of AZD1222 vaccination. The receptors stem from an adult in good health.

The chain is built from TRBV6-5 and TRBJ1-4; 8 bases map to TRBD1. The CDR3 length is 14 residues. Unmatched junction bases numbered 3, after V lost 5 bases and J lost 4 bases. Germline CDR1 MNHEY, CDR2 SVGAGI. The CDR3 region has the DNA TGTGCCAGCAGTCCGGACAGGGTTAATGAAAAACTGTTTTTT. Its translation: CASSPDRVNEKLFF.

The chain has TRBV2 and TRBJ1-2, with 9 bases that match TRBD1. Trimming cost V 8 bases and J 3 bases; bases outside gene matches: 10. In germline, CDR1 is SNHLY, CDR2 FYNNEI. The CDR3 loop spans 15 amino acids. The CDR3 DNA is TGTGCCAGCCGGGGAGGGACAGGGAGTCACTATGGCTACACCTTC. Amino acid sequence: CASRGGTGSHYGYTF.

The chain uses TRBV28 and TRBJ1-6; D uncertain. CDR3 length equals 14 residues. The germline gives CDR1 MDHEN, CDR2 SYDVKM. V lost 3 bases, J lost 2 bases, and 5 bases lay in between. The CDR3 protein is CASSLTTYNSPLHF. In nucleotides, the CDR3 is TGTGCCAGCAGTTTGACTACCTATAATTCACCCCTCCACTTT. Variable domain in full (rest from reference TRBV28 and TRBJ1-6): DVKVTQSSRYLVKRTGEKVFLECVQDMDHENMFWYRQDPGLGLRLIYFSYDVKMKEKGDIPEGYSVSREKKERFSLILESASTNQTSMYLCASSLTTYNSPLHFGNGTRLTVT.

The genes are TRBV6-5 and TRBJ2-7; 11 bases map to TRBD1. Germline V gives CDR1 MNHEY, CDR2 SVGAGI. The junction had 7 bases not matched to a gene; V was cut back by 6 bases and J by 3 bases. The CDR3 has 15 residues. The CDR3 region has the DNA TGTGCCAGCAGCCGACCGGGACAGGGGGGCTACGAGCAGTACTTC. Residues: CASSRPGQGGYEQYF.